This passage covers 32 T cell receptor beta chains from one sample sequenced in a study of molecular identifiers for immune sequencing clone quantification. MiXCR was run by TCRdb on the PCR reads, yielding one entry per CDR3 protein. The data show about 97,000 distinct CDR3 sequences, with 20% to 25% seen just once and under 1% held by the top ten. Sequenced sample: naive CD8+ T cells from blood, with Jurkat cell RNA spiked in. As for subset: FACS-sorted CD8+CD4-CCR7+CD45RA+ naive T cells. Receptors were obtained from a human donor in good health. Some libraries in this study had Jurkat cell RNA spiked in.

The V and J genes are TRBV19 and TRBJ1-1; D ambiguous. This CDR3 region has 17 residues. Trimming took off 8 bases at V and 0 bases at J, with 22 bases between the two ends. Germline V gives CDR1 LNHDA, CDR2 SQIVND (reference sequence). The CDR3 region has the DNA TGTGCCAGTGGTAGCGACATCGATTGGCAGTTGAACACTGAAGCTTTCTTT. It yields the protein CASGSDIDWQLNTEAFF.

V and J are TRBV27 and TRBJ2-3; no reliable D call. V lost 6 bases to trimming and J lost 5 bases, with 24 bases between them. The CDR3 length is 17 residues. Germline CDR1 MNHEY, CDR2 SMNVEV (reference sequence). CDR3: CASRPARGAGEGDTQYF. CDR3 bases: TGTGCCAGCAGGCCGGCTCGAGGAGCCGGAGAAGGAGATACGCAGTATTTT.

This clonotype occurred many times. V gene TRBV13 combines with J gene TRBJ1-4; D remains unclear. The CDR3 runs 15 residues. Germline CDR1 reads PRHDT; CDR2 reads FYEKMQ (reference sequence). Trimming left V 5 bases short and J 0 bases short, with 10 bases between. The CDR3 loop reads CASSQSRATNEKLFF. As DNA, the CDR3 is TGTGCCAGCAGCCAATCGCGAGCAACTAATGAAAAACTGTTTTTT.

With respect to this clonotype: This is likely a read error, given that the CDR3 carries no conserved phenylalanine or tryptophan at its end. The genes are TRBV4-3 and TRBJ1-1; D is unresolved. This CDR3 contains 15 residues. Deletions cut 1 base from V and 3 bases from J, with 12 bases between. The germline V gene encodes CDR1 LGHNA and CDR2 YSLEER. The CDR3 reads CASSQGWGKDTEAFL. CDR3 coding DNA: TGCGCCAGCAGCCAAGGGTGGGGAAAGGACACTGAAGCTTTCCTT.

In its sample, this clonotype was seen a few times. This sequence joins TRBV7-9 and TRBJ2-2, with D perhaps matching TRBD1 (5 bases). V shed 2 bases and J shed 4 bases, with 11 bases lying between them. Germline-derived CDR1 and CDR2 are SEHNR and FQNEAQ (reference sequence). This CDR3 comprises 15 residues. For the CDR3, the DNA is TGTGCCAGCAGCTTACAGGGTCGAGGCACCGGGGAGCTGTTTTTT. Protein sequence: CASSLQGRGTGELFF.

The chain is built from TRBV12-3 or TRBV12-4 and TRBJ1-1; the match to TRBD1 covers 7 bases. The CDR3 runs to 15 residues. V lost 11 bases to trimming and J lost 1 base; unmatched junction nucleotides: 13. CDR3 coding DNA: TGTGCCGGTCCAGCTCCGGGACAGCCGAACACTGAAGCTTTCTTT. This translates into CAGPAPGQPNTEAFF.

A word on this clonotype: This sequence may be a read error, since a much larger clone differs from it by one base. The conserved phenylalanine or tryptophan normally closing the CDR3 is absent here, so this likely arose from a read error. The chain combines TRBV28 with TRBJ2-7, with TRBD2 as a possible D gene (5 bases). Germline values: CDR1 MDHEN, CDR2 SYDVKM. With 6 bases removed from V and 3 bases from J, the gap between germline ends came to 27 bases. The CDR3 is 18 amino acids. DNA of the CDR3: TGTGCCAGCAGCCCCGCGCCCGGGCAGGCCGGGGAAAACTACGAGCAGTACTCC. Its translation: CASSPAPGQAGENYEQYS.

This clonotype was recorded a few times. A much larger clone lies one base from this, so it may be a read error. The chain combines TRBV4-1 with TRBJ2-1, with 9 bases that match TRBD1. CDR1 and CDR2 (germline): MGHRA, YSYEKL. The junction had 3 bases not matched to a gene; V was cut back by 3 bases and J by 3 bases. The CDR3 covers 15 residues. CDR3: CASSHGTGSYNEQFF. The CDR3 region has the DNA TGCGCCAGCAGCCATGGGACAGGGAGCTACAATGAGCAGTTCTTC.

This clonotype has at least ten counts. V usage is TRBV27 and J usage is TRBJ2-5, with D hard to call. CDR3 size: 13 residues. CDR1 MNHEY and CDR2 SMNVEV come from the germline V gene (reference sequence). V shed 2 bases and J shed 0 bases, with 4 bases lying between them. The CDR3 loop reads CASSLLNQETQYF. As DNA, the CDR3 is TGTGCCAGCAGTTTACTCAACCAAGAGACCCAGTACTTC.

Of note for this clonotype: A much larger clone sits a single nucleotide away, making a read error possible. The chain combines TRBV14 with TRBJ2-3; 9 bases match TRBD2. Per germline, CDR1 SGHDN and CDR2 FVKESK. The CDR3 has 16 residues. The CDR3 nucleotides read TGTGCCAGCAGCCAAGGGCTAGCGGGATACACAGATGCGCAGTATTTT. This translates into CASSQGLAGYTDAQYF.

In this sample, this clonotype turned up a few times. The chain couples TRBV13 to TRBJ2-3; 12 nucleotides match TRBD2. Germline-derived CDR1 and CDR2 are PRHDT and FYEKMQ (reference sequence). This CDR3 has 15 amino acids. V shed 0 bases and J 6 bases; nucleotides not matched to a gene: 1. CDR3 loop: CASSLGLAGGDTQYF. For the CDR3, the DNA is TGTGCCAGCAGCTTAGGACTAGCGGGGGGCGATACGCAGTATTTT. The variable domain in full, with the rest retrieved from reference TRBV13 and TRBJ2-3, is AAGVIQSPRHLIKEKRETATLKCYPIPRHDTVYWYQQGPGQDPQFLISFYEKMQSDKGSIPDRFSAQQFSDYHSELNMSSLELGDSALYFCASSLGLAGGDTQYFGPGTRLTVL.

Remarks on this clonotype: An end of the junction differs from the germline gene, which may be a read error. V usage is TRBV27 and J usage is TRBJ2-5; possibly TRBD2 for D (6 bases). Germline CDR1 is MNHEY and CDR2 is SMNVEV (reference sequence). The CDR3 consists of 12 residues. Here the CDR3 DNA reads TGTGTCAGCAGTTTTGGAGGGGAGACCCAGTACTTC. Translated, it gives CVSSFGGETQYF.

This clonotype showed up many times. The chain has TRBV19 and TRBJ2-7; D call uncertain. V lost 1 base to trimming and J lost 1 base, with 8 bases between them. Germline CDR1 is LNHDA and CDR2 is SQIVND (reference sequence). This CDR3 spans 14 amino acids. Here the CDR3 DNA reads TGTGCCAGTAGTATAGGATCACCTTCCTACGAGCAGTACTTC. Translating it yields CASSIGSPSYEQYF.

As to this clonotype: This could be a read error, since a much larger clone is one nucleotide away. This is likely a read error, given that the CDR3 carries no conserved phenylalanine or tryptophan at its end. V usage is TRBV4-1 and J usage is TRBJ2-7; D is perhaps TRBD2 (6 bases). Germline-derived CDR1 and CDR2 are MGHRA and YSYEKL. This CDR3 region has 17 residues. V dropped 4 bases and J dropped 0 bases, with 19 bases sitting between them. CDR3 DNA sequence: TGCGCCAGCAGCCCCTTATGGACTGTGGGGGGCTCCTACGAGCAGTACCTC. Translated: CASSPLWTVGGSYEQYL.

This clonotype has at least ten counts. The CDR3 bases are TGTGCCAGCAGTACGTATTTGAACACTGAAGCTTTCTTT. Translated: CASSTYLNTEAFF. The chain employs TRBV6-5 and TRBJ1-1; D gene unclear. CDR1 MNHEY and CDR2 SVGAGI come from the germline V gene. The CDR3 runs 13 residues. Trimming stripped 5 bases from V and 0 bases from J, with 7 bases between.

This clonotype has ten or more counts. V usage is TRBV7-2 and J usage is TRBJ2-7; 11 bases match TRBD2. Germline CDR1 SGHTA, CDR2 FQGNSA. The CDR3 has 14 residues. Unmatched junction bases numbered 6, after V lost 5 bases and J lost 6 bases. The CDR3 DNA reads TGTGCCAGCAGCCCAGGGACTAGCGGCCTCGAGCAGTACTTC. Amino acid sequence: CASSPGTSGLEQYF.

This clonotype was observed a handful of times. The V call is TRBV12-3 or TRBV12-4, the J call TRBJ2-7, with TRBD1 matching 9 bases. The CDR3 sequence is 15 residues long. J gave up 2 bases and V 5 bases, and 7 bases lay outside the gene matches. CDR3 amino acids: CASSLGTGLAYEQYF. CDR3 DNA sequence: TGTGCCAGCAGTCTCGGGACAGGGCTCGCCTACGAGCAGTACTTC.

At least ten counts were recorded for this clonotype. The chain links TRBV13 to TRBJ2-4; possibly TRBD1 for D (6 bases). The CDR3 is made up of 15 amino acids. Looked up from germline, CDR1 is PRHDT and CDR2 is FYEKMQ (reference sequence). With 1 base removed from V and 0 bases from J, the gap between germline ends came to 7 bases. The CDR3 protein is CASSLVTGAKNIQYF. In nucleotides, the CDR3 is TGTGCCAGCAGCTTAGTGACAGGAGCCAAAAACATTCAGTACTTC.

There are many counts of this clonotype. The V and J genes are TRBV7-6 and TRBJ2-5; weak D call: TRBD2 (6 bases). V was clipped by 5 bases and J by 4 bases, with 20 bases between them. The V gene's germline CDR1 is SGHVS and CDR2 FNYEAQ. The CDR3 sequence is 16 residues long. This chain's CDR3 is CASSDRLVPSTETQYF. The CDR3 DNA reads as TGTGCCAGCAGCGATAGACTAGTCCCCTCAACAGAGACCCAGTACTTC.

This clonotype was observed a handful of times. The germline gene is not matched at one end of the junction; a read error may be the cause. The chain carries TRBV20-1 and TRBJ2-1; TRBD1 aligns across 7 bases. The CDR3 spans 13 residues. Germline CDR1 and CDR2: DFQATT and SNEGSKA (reference sequence). CDR3 coding DNA: TGCAGTGCTAGTGACAGGGAGAGTGGTGAGCGGTTCTTC. This translates into CSASDRESGERFF.

With respect to this clonotype: A single base separates this from a much larger clone, so it may be a read error. This chain joins TRBV3-1 and TRBJ2-3; D gene uncertain. The DNA end favors TRBJ1-5, so the J call may be wrong. The CDR3 runs 13 residues. CDR1 is LGHDT and CDR2 is YNNKEL in the germline V gene (reference sequence). The chain's CDR3 is CASSQLPTDTQHF. DNA for the CDR3: TGTGCCAGCAGCCAATTGCCAACAGATACGCAGCATTTT.

For this clonotype: Possible read error: a much larger clone is one base away. The gene calls are TRBV7-8 and TRBJ1-1; no clear D. The CDR3 is made up of 11 amino acids. Trimming stripped 6 bases from V and 5 bases from J, with 7 bases between. Germline assignment: CDR1 SGHVS and CDR2 FQNEAQ. CDR3 nucleotide sequence: TGTGCCAGCAGTCCCCCGACTGAAGCTTTCTTT. Translated, it gives CASSPPTEAFF. The entire variable domain, with the rest obtained from reference TRBV7-8 and TRBJ1-1, is as follows: GAGVSQSPRYKVAKRGQDVALRCDPISGHVSLFWYQQALGQGPEFLTYFQNEAQLDKSGLPSDRFFAERPEGSVSTLKIQRTQQEDSAVYLCASSPPTEAFFGQGTRLTVV.

This clonotype was counted a single time. A much larger clone is a single base away; this may be a read error. The chain joins TRBV2 to TRBJ2-7, with TRBD2 matching 7 bases. This CDR3 contains 13 residues. Germline lookup yields CDR1 SNHLY and CDR2 FYNNEI. The J segment lost 8 bases and the V segment lost 10 bases, leaving 14 bases of the junction unmatched. The CDR3 region is CAIRTRPSYKQYF. The DNA of the CDR3 is TGTGCCATCCGGACTAGGCCCTCTTACAAGCAGTACTTC.

In the case of this clonotype: A much larger clone lies one base from this, so it may be a read error. Likely a read error: the CDR3 ends without its conserved phenylalanine or tryptophan. The genes are TRBV27 and TRBJ2-3, with 7 bases that match TRBD1. This CDR3 has 15 amino acids. The trim removed 5 bases at V and 5 bases at J, leaving 10 bases unmatched. Per the germline V gene, CDR1 is MNHEY and CDR2 is SMNVEV (reference sequence). The CDR3 here is CASSPLRQGIDTQYL. DNA for the CDR3: TGTGCCAGCAGTCCCCTCCGACAGGGAATAGATACGCAGTATCTT.

This clonotype was detected many times. J is TRBJ2-2 and V is TRBV7-9, with D hard to call. CDR3 length equals 13 residues. The ends were cut back, 3 bases at V and 6 bases at J, with 8 bases in the middle. Germline CDR1 SEHNR, CDR2 FQNEAQ (reference sequence). CDR3 protein: CASSFLASGELFF. The CDR3 DNA follows: TGTGCCAGCAGCTTCTTGGCATCCGGGGAGCTGTTTTTT.

There are many counts of this clonotype. The chain has TRBV4-1 and TRBJ2-1; TRBD1 aligns across 7 bases. The CDR3 runs 15 residues. CDR1 MGHRA and CDR2 YSYEKL come from the germline V gene. The J segment lost 2 bases and the V segment lost 5 bases, leaving 6 bases of the junction unmatched. CDR3 in DNA: TGCGCCAGCAGCAAAGGGCAGGGGGCCTACAATGAGCAGTTCTTC. Its translation is CASSKGQGAYNEQFF.

This clonotype was observed many times. The J gene is TRBJ1-6, the V gene TRBV7-2; the D is unclear. CDR3 size: 16 residues. Germline-derived CDR1 and CDR2 are SGHTA and FQGNSA. V was pared by 1 base and J by 0 bases, with 7 bases between. The chain's CDR3 is CASSLVESSYNSPLHF. DNA of the CDR3: TGTGCCAGCAGCTTAGTGGAAAGCTCCTATAATTCACCCCTCCACTTT.

This clonotype was counted at least ten times. This chain links TRBV29-1 with TRBJ2-3; D not resolved. V was shortened by 4 bases and J by 5 bases, with 4 bases between the two germline ends. CDR3 size: 10 residues. CDR1 SQVTM and CDR2 ANQGSEA come from the germline V gene. The CDR3 DNA is TGCAGCGTTGTAAAAGATACGCAGTATTTT. Translated, it gives CSVVKDTQYF.

In the case of this clonotype: This may be a read error, as it is one base from a much larger clone. The gene calls are TRBV4-1 and TRBJ2-1; D is undetermined. The CDR3 consists of 16 residues. CDR1 and CDR2 from the germline V gene are MGHRA and YSYEKL. CDR3 region: CASSQVWSSRYNEQSF. The CDR3 DNA is TGCGCCAGCAGCCAAGTCTGGTCCTCCAGATACAATGAGCAGTCCTTC.

This clonotype was recorded once. This may be a read error: a much more frequent sequence differs by one nucleotide. This chain joins TRBV4-3 and TRBJ2-2; 15 bases align to TRBD2. The CDR3 contains 17 residues. CDR1 LGHNA and CDR2 YSLEER come from the germline V gene. V lost 4 bases to trimming and J lost 10 bases; unmatched junction nucleotides: 10. The CDR3 reads CASSLTRTSGRAEELFF. Written as DNA, the CDR3 is TGCGCCAGCAGCCTTACCAGGACTAGCGGGAGGGCCGAGGAGCTGTTTTTT.

This clonotype was observed a handful of times. A much bigger clone sits one base away, suggesting this may be a read error. The chain combines TRBV5-1 with TRBJ2-5; 9 bases are a match to TRBD1. The germline CDR1 and CDR2 sequences are SGHRS and YFSETQ. The CDR3 runs to 13 residues. V lost 4 bases and J lost 9; bases outside the gene matches: 7. The CDR3 DNA sequence: TGCGCCAGCAGCCAGGGACAGGGTGAGTCCCAGTACTTC. It encodes CASSQGQGESQYF.

As regards this clonotype: One base away lies a much larger clone, so this may be a sequencing read error. The chain joins TRBV5-4 to TRBJ2-3; either TRBD1 or TRBD2 may fit D (6 bases each). The germline CDR1 and CDR2 sequences are SGHNT and YYREEE (reference sequence). The CDR3 is made up of 17 amino acids. The germline V and J ends were trimmed by 1 base and 3 bases, with 18 bases remaining between them. The CDR3 DNA follows: TGTGCCAGCAGCTTGTATTACGGGGGCAGGGATACAGATACGCAGTATTTT. It specifies CASSLYYGGRDTDTQYF. Full variable domain (rest looked up from reference TRBV5-4 and TRBJ2-3): ETGVTQSPTHLIKTRGQQVTLRCSSQSGHNTVSWYQQALGQGPQFIFQYYREEENGRGNFPPRFSGLQFPNYSSELNVNALELDDSALYLCASSLYYGGRDTDTQYFGPGTRLTVL.